These 18 T cell receptor beta chains came from one sample sequenced in a study of technical replicates of blood from several donors. Using immunoSEQ multiplex PCR, the repertoire was profiled, and TCRdb retains in-frame clones only, with some absent. Here the sample spans more than 95,000 clones, about 96% being singletons. Sequencing used T cells isolated from PBMCs. These receptors were collected from a human donor in good health.

The CDR3 DNA follows: TGTGCCAGCAGTTTCATCATCCTAGCGGCAAGCCACGGGAAATCATACAATGAGCAGTTCTTC. As protein: CASSFIILAASHGKSYNEQFF. This chain links TRBV28 with TRBJ2-1; 7 bases map to TRBD2. Trimming cost V 3 bases and J 4 bases; bases outside gene matches: 24. This CDR3 is 21 amino acids long. The germline V gene has CDR1 MDHEN and CDR2 SYDVKM.

J is TRBJ1-6 and V is TRBV27, with D uncertain. The CDR3 has 14 amino acids. The germline V gene encodes CDR1 MNHEY and CDR2 SMNVEV (reference sequence). V gave up 8 bases and J gave up 10 bases, with 18 bases separating them. CDR3 nucleotides: TGTGCCAGCCCCCCCCCGGGGTTAGGGTCACCCCTCCACTTT. It encodes CASPPPGLGSPLHF.

This clone was seen only once. The V gene is TRBV19, the J gene TRBJ1-5, with 7 bases fitting TRBD1. The V segment lost 1 base and the J segment 10 bases; nucleotides outside the gene matches: 10. This CDR3 contains 15 residues. Germline V gene lookup returns CDR1 LNHDA and CDR2 SQIVND (reference sequence). The CDR3 region is CASSIGVGQVQPQHF. The CDR3 DNA sequence: TGTGCCAGTAGTATAGGGGTAGGACAGGTCCAACCCCAGCATTTT.

The V call is TRBV6-5, the J call TRBJ1-1; D is uncertain. V was clipped by 2 bases and J by 10 bases, with 11 bases between them. CDR3 length: 12 amino acids. Germline V gives CDR1 MNHEY, CDR2 SVGAGI. The CDR3 DNA is TGTGCCAGCAGTTACCCTATAGAAGTAGCTTTCTTT. It translates to CASSYPIEVAFF.

The chain carries TRBV29-1 and TRBJ1-2; perhaps TRBD1 as D (5 bases). V was cut by 4 bases and J by 7 bases, with 13 bases left in between. This CDR3 has 12 amino acids. CDR1 and CDR2 from the germline V gene are SQVTM and ANQGSEA. CDR3 sequence (DNA): TGCAGCGTTGTGTTGGGGCTCTTTGGCTACACCTTC. Residues: CSVVLGLFGYTF.

The chain uses TRBV4-1 and TRBJ2-7; 9 bases align to TRBD2. V lost 2 bases and J lost 4; bases outside the gene matches: 12. The CDR3 runs to 17 residues. CDR1 is MGHRA, CDR2 YSYEKL, per germline. CDR3 loop: CASSQIAGAPFEYEQYF. CDR3 DNA sequence: TGCGCCAGCAGCCAAATAGCGGGGGCCCCTTTCGAATACGAGCAGTACTTC.

With respect to this clone: Other DNA sequences from this sample encode an identical CDR3 as well. The chain carries TRBV18 and TRBJ1-2, with 7 bases aligning to TRBD1. The CDR3 totals 13 residues. Losses at the gene ends were 3 bases for V and 2 bases for J; bases not matched to a gene: 0. Per the germline V gene, CDR1 is KGHSH and CDR2 is LQKENI. CDR3 region: CASSPGQNYGYTF. CDR3 coding DNA: TGTGCCAGCTCACCGGGACAGAACTATGGCTACACCTTC.

The rearrangement uses TRBV15 and TRBJ1-1; TRBD1 is a possible D gene (5 bases). Trimming took off 5 bases at V and 3 bases at J, with 19 bases between the two ends. Germline lookup yields CDR1 LNHNV and CDR2 YYDKDF (reference sequence). CDR3 length: 16 amino acids. This CDR3 reads CATSPTARARDTEAFF. CDR3 bases: TGTGCCACCAGCCCGACGGCCAGGGCAAGGGACACTGAAGCTTTCTTT.

The rearrangement links TRBV27 to TRBJ2-1, with unresolved D. The CDR3 is made up of 14 amino acids. Trimming pared 2 bases from V and 6 bases from J, leaving 11 bases between. The V gene's germline CDR1 is MNHEY and CDR2 SMNVEV (reference sequence). This CDR3 is CASSLKAAVNEQFF. In nucleotides, the CDR3 is TGTGCCAGCAGTTTAAAGGCGGCAGTCAATGAGCAGTTCTTC.

The V gene is TRBV29-1, the J gene TRBJ1-1, with a weak D call TRBD1 (6 bases). The CDR3 sequence is 13 residues long. Germline assignment: CDR1 SQVTM and CDR2 ANQGSEA. Trimming removed 7 bases from V and 6 bases from J, with 18 bases in between. The CDR3 DNA is TGCAGCGCTACACAGGGTGTGCCGGCTGAAGCTTTCTTT. Amino acid sequence: CSATQGVPAEAFF.

The genes are TRBV2 and TRBJ2-3; weak D call: TRBD1 (6 bases). The V gene's germline CDR1 is SNHLY and CDR2 FYNNEI. The V end was cut by 3 bases, the J end by 4 bases, with 8 bases between. There are 13 residues in the CDR3. CDR3 DNA: TGTGCCAGCAGTGAGGACAGTCCAGATACGCAGTATTTT. Translated, it gives CASSEDSPDTQYF.

Written as DNA, the CDR3 is TGTGCCAGCAGTTCCCGAATAGAATACCAGGGGGCGCGCCGTGAAAAACTGTTTTTT. It yields the protein CASSSRIEYQGARREKLFF. The V call is TRBV28, the J call TRBJ1-4, with TRBD1 identical over 8 bases. The germline V gene encodes CDR1 MDHEN and CDR2 SYDVKM. V shed 4 bases, J shed 7 bases, and the junction held 20 bases outside the gene matches. The CDR3 totals 19 residues.

This chain links TRBV29-1 with TRBJ2-7; 9 nucleotides agree with TRBD2. This CDR3 is built from 13 residues. Germline assignment: CDR1 SQVTM and CDR2 ANQGSEA. The V and J ends lost 8 bases and 5 bases, in that order; junction bases with no gene match: 10. The CDR3 DNA follows: TGCAGCACGACCGGGACTAGCTTCAACGAGCAGTACTTC. It encodes CSTTGTSFNEQYF.

This sequence joins TRBV2 and TRBJ2-4; maybe TRBD2 (8 bases). Looked up from germline, CDR1 is SNHLY and CDR2 is FYNNEI. The CDR3 is made up of 16 amino acids. V lost 6 bases to trimming and J lost 0 bases, with 15 bases between them. The CDR3 coding sequence is TGTGCCAGCAGACAGGGGCTAGCGGGAGCCAAAAACATTCAGTACTTC. Residues: CASRQGLAGAKNIQYF.

This rearrangement joins TRBV19 to TRBJ1-5; 9 nucleotides line up with TRBD1. The V gene end was trimmed by 5 bases and the J gene end by 5 bases; junction bases not matched to a gene: 10. There are 16 residues in the CDR3. Germline V gives CDR1 LNHDA, CDR2 SQIVND (reference sequence). The CDR3 region is CASSRGTGRNDQPQHF. In DNA, the CDR3 is TGTGCCAGTAGTCGGGGGACAGGGAGGAATGATCAGCCCCAGCATTTT.

The chain employs TRBV2 and TRBJ2-7; 10 bases map to TRBD2. Germline lookup yields CDR1 SNHLY and CDR2 FYNNEI. The CDR3 has 16 amino acids. V was pared by 4 bases and J by 5 bases, with 11 bases of the junction left unmatched. The DNA of the CDR3 is TGTGCCAGCAGTGTTGGAGGGTTAGCGGGAGGTGACGAGCAGTACTTC. Its translation: CASSVGGLAGGDEQYF.

V and J are TRBV6-6 and TRBJ1-6, with D possibly being TRBD1 (5 bases). With 5 bases removed from V and 7 bases from J, the gap between germline ends came to 6 bases. Germline CDR1 and CDR2: MNHNY and SVGAGI (reference sequence). The CDR3 is 12 amino acids. As DNA, the CDR3 is TGTGCCAGCAGTGGGGGGAATTCACCCCTCCACTTT. Encoded protein: CASSGGNSPLHF.

The chain combines TRBV7-2 with TRBJ2-7; a weak D match, TRBD2 (5 bases). Germline V gene lookup returns CDR1 SGHTA and CDR2 FQGNSA. The CDR3 contains 16 residues. The V end lost 2 bases, the J end lost 2 bases, and 16 bases lay between the germline ends. This CDR3 is CASSLLLGSRAYEQYF. The CDR3 DNA is TGTGCCAGCAGCTTATTATTGGGGAGCAGAGCCTACGAGCAGTACTTC.